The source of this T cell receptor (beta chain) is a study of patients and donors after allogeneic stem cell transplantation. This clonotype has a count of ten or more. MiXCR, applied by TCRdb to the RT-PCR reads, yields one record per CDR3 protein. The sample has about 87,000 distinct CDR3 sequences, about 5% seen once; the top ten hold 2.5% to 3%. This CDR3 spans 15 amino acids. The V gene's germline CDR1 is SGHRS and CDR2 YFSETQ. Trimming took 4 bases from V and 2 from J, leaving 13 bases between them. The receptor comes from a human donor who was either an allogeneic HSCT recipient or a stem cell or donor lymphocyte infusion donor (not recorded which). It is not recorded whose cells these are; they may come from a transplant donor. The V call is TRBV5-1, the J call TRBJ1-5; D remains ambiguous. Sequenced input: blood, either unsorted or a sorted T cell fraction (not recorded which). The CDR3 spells CASSPDPAGNQPQHF. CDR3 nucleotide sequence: TGCGCCAGCAGCCCGGACCCGGCGGGCAATCAGCCCCAGCATTTT.